This note documents a single TCR beta chain sequence. Attachment of unique molecular identifiers was made to individual cDNA molecules. TCRdb redid the calling of the 5' RACE reads with MiXCR, one entry per CDR3 protein. This table holds tens of thousands of distinct CDR3 sequences, approximately 12% found once. This sample is part of a study of early T cells in non-severe SARS-CoV-2 infection. Study at large: Chains were unpaired, as sequencing was done on bulk RNA from unsorted whole blood.

The germline V and J ends were trimmed by 3 bases and 6 bases, with 9 bases remaining between them. Per the germline V gene, CDR1 is SQVTM and CDR2 is ANQGSEA. This CDR3 comprises 12 residues. The receptor was isolated from an adult who was a healthcare worker with PCR-confirmed SARS-CoV-2 infection or an uninfected control (not recorded which). This rearrangement joins TRBV29-1 to TRBJ2-1; unclear D gene. The sample taken for sequencing was whole blood. Written as DNA, the CDR3 is TGCAGCGTTGAGTCGCATCCCAATGAGCAGTTCTTC. Translating gives CSVESHPNEQFF.